This T cell receptor (beta chain) was sequenced in a study of cytomegalovirus exposure and HLA in healthy donors. Notes on this clone: Its antigen is as yet unknown.

Points from the study as a whole: The classifier, whose performance was assessed in both the original and validation cohorts, reportedly diagnosed cytomegalovirus status with high specificity and sensitivity.

Libraries were prepared by immunoSEQ multiplex PCR; TCRdb keeps only in-frame clonotypes and omits some of them. The sample consists of nearly 110,000 clones, 88% of them appearing once. The V segment lost 5 bases and the J segment 6 bases; nucleotides outside the gene matches: 3. The CDR3 has 12 amino acids. The V gene's germline CDR1 is MNHEY and CDR2 SMNVEV (reference sequence). It was the approximately 120-subject validation cohort, separate from the roughly 700-subject first cohort, to which the donors belonged. Sequencing was performed on PBMCs. The rearrangement links TRBV27 to TRBJ2-7; 8 bases fit TRBD1. This clonotype originated in a woman younger than 35 in good health and CMV-seropositive. The CDR3 loop is CASSRGTGEQYF. The CDR3 DNA sequence: TGTGCCAGCAGTCGAGGGACAGGCGAGCAGTACTTC.